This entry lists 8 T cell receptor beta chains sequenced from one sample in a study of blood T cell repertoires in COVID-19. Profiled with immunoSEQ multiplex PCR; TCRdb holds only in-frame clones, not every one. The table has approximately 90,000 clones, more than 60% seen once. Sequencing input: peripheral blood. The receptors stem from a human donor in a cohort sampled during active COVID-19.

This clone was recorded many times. CDR3 in DNA: TGTGCCAGCAGCTTGGGGACAGGGAGTTTTTACGAGCAGTACTTC. This codes for CASSLGTGSFYEQYF. This chain joins TRBV5-6 and TRBJ2-7; 8 positions match TRBD1. The J segment lost 4 bases and the V segment lost 0 bases, leaving 6 bases of the junction unmatched. Germline loops: CDR1 SGHDT, CDR2 YYEEEE. This CDR3 is 15 amino acids long.

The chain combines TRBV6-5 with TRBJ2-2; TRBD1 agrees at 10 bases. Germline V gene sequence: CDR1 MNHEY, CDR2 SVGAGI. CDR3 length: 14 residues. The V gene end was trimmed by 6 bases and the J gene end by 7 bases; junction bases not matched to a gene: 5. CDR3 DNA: TGTGCCAGCAGGCGACAGGGGGCCATCGGGGAGCTGTTTTTT. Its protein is CASRRQGAIGELFF.

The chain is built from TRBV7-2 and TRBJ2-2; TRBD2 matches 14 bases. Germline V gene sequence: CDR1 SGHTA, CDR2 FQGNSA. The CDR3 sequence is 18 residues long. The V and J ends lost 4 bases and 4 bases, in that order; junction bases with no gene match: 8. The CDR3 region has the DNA TGTGCCAGCAGCTGGGGGGGACTAGCGGGAGTAAGCACCGGGGAGCTGTTTTTT. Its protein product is CASSWGGLAGVSTGELFF.

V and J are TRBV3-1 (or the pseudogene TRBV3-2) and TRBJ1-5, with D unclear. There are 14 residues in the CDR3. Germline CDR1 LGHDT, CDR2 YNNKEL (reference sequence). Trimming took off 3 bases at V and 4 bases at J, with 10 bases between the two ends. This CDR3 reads CASSQARKNQPQHF. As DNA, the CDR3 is TGTGCCAGCAGCCAGGCAAGAAAGAATCAGCCCCAGCATTTT.

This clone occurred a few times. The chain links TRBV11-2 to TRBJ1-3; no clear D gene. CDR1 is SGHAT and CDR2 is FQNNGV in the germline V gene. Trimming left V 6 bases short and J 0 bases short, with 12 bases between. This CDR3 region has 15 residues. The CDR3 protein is CASRINLSSGNTIYF. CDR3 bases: TGTGCCAGCAGAATAAATCTCAGCTCTGGAAACACCATATATTTT.

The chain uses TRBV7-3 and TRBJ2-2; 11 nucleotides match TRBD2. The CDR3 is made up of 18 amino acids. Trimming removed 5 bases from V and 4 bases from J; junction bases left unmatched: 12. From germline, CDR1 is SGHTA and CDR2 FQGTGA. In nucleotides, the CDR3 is TGTGCCAGCAGCCCTAATAGCGGGAGGGCCTCGCGCACCGGGGAGCTGTTTTTT. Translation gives CASSPNSGRASRTGELFF. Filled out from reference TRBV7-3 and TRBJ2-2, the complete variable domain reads GAGVSQTPSNKVTEKGKYVELRCDPISGHTALYWYRQSLGQGPEFLIYFQGTGAADDSGLPNDRFFAVRPEGSVSTLKIQRTERGDSAVYLCASSPNSGRASRTGELFFGEGSRLTVL.

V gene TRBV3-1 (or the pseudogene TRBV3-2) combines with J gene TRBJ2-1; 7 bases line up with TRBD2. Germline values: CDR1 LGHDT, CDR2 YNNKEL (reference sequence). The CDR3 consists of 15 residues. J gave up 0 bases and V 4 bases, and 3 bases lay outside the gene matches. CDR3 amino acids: CASSLTSVSYNEQFF. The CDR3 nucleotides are TGTGCCAGCAGCCTCACTAGCGTCTCCTACAATGAGCAGTTCTTC.

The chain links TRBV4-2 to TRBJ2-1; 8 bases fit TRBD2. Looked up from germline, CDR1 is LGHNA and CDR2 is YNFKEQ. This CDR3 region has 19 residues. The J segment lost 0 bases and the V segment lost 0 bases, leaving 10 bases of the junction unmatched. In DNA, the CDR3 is TGTGCCAGCAGCCAAGAGGGGCAGGCGGGAGGTCTCTCCTACAATGAGCAGTTCTTC. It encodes CASSQEGQAGGLSYNEQFF.